A selection of T cell receptor beta chains follows, all from one sample in a study of blood T cell repertoires in COVID-19. The protocol was immunoSEQ multiplex PCR, while the TCRdb copy is restricted to in-frame clones and leaves out a portion. The table lists some 130,000 clones, approximately 82% of them singletons. Sequencing input: peripheral blood. The receptor set was obtained from a man in his sixties who had recovered from COVID-19. The CDR3 runs from the conserved cysteine through the conserved F or W. Each record gives: V gene, J gene, clone size, D gene, CDR3 DNA, CDR3 protein. The D gene is left open where the match is weak. A row's size may be missing; if present it is once, few, many or a size class.

TRBV6-5,TRBJ1-2,NA,TRBD1,TGTGCCAGCAGCCCCGGGACAGGGTTATTTTCGTTC,CASSPGTGLFSF
TRBV5-4,TRBJ2-7,NA,TRBD1,TGTGCCAGCAGCCCTAAGGGGGACAGGAACGAGCAGTACTTC,CASSPKGDRNEQYF
TRBV3-1/TRBV3-2,TRBJ2-2,NA,TRBD2,TGTGCCAGCAGCCCGCGGACTAGCGGGAGGGGTGTCACCGGGGAGCTGTTTTTT,CASSPRTSGRGVTGELFF
TRBV2,TRBJ2-2,NA,TRBD1,TGTGCCAGCAGTGAAGCCGCAGGGGGCCCTCTCACCGGGGAGCTGTTTTTT,CASSEAAGGPLTGELFF
TRBV5-1,TRBJ2-2,NA,TRBD2,TGCGCCAGCAGCTCCCAGCGGGGCCTTAACACCGGGGAGCTGTTTTTT,CASSSQRGLNTGELFF
TRBV7-9,TRBJ2-5,few,TRBD2,TGTGCCAGCAGCACAGGGACTAGCGGATTTGAGACCCAGTACTTC,CASSTGTSGFETQYF
TRBV5-1,TRBJ2-5,NA,NA,TGCGCCAGTTATACAGGATTCCAAGAGACCCAGTACTTC,CASYTGFQETQYF
TRBV30,TRBJ2-7,NA,NA,TGTGCCTGGTCCCCACAGGGTCCTGAGCAGTACTTC,CAWSPQGPEQYF
TRBV6-2/TRBV6-3,TRBJ2-2,NA,NA,TGTGCCAGCAGTTATCGGGTAACCGGGGAGCTGTTTTTT,CASSYRVTGELFF
TRBV11-1,TRBJ1-2,once,TRBD1,TGTGCCAGCAGCCCCAGGACAGGGTCCAACTATGGCTACACCTTC,CASSPRTGSNYGYTF
TRBV7-9,TRBJ2-7,once,NA,TGTGCCAGCAGCTTAGGGGGGGTAGAGCAGTACTTC,CASSLGGVEQYF
TRBV6-5,TRBJ1-1,NA,TRBD1,TGTGCCAGCAGTATTACAGGGGGAACTGAAGCTTTCTTT,CASSITGGTEAFF
TRBV5-4,TRBJ1-3,NA,NA,TGTGCCAGCAGCCTAGAGGGATCCGGAAACACCATATATTTT,CASSLEGSGNTIYF
TRBV7-2,TRBJ2-1,NA,TRBD2,TGTGCCAGCAGGAGCCGGACTAGCGGGAGTAGGGATGAGCAGTTCTTC,CASRSRTSGSRDEQFF
TRBV5-5,TRBJ2-1,NA,TRBD2,TGTGCCAGCAGCGCACTAGCGGGGGGCGTCTCCTACAATGAGCAGTTCTTC,CASSALAGGVSYNEQFF
TRBV7-8,TRBJ1-2,NA,TRBD1,TGTGCCAGCAGCTTAGCCGGAGGACAGGGCATAAATGGCTACACCTTC,CASSLAGGQGINGYTF